This T cell receptor (beta chain) was obtained from a study of blood T cell repertoires in COVID-19. Study at large: Sites across the United States, Italy and Spain contributed samples from acute and convalescent COVID-19.

Enrollees, about 18 to 90 years old, lived in approximately 25 US areas. Symptom resolution, clearance, or two negative PCRs marked the recovered donors of Cohort 3. Losses at the gene ends were 5 bases for V and 4 bases for J; bases not matched to a gene: 11. This CDR3 contains 15 residues. The germline V gene has CDR1 SGHTA and CDR2 FQGNSA. Per the original methods: By means of reference gene primer amplification, nucleated cell counts were estimated. TCRdb keeps only in-frame clones here, not all; method: immunoSEQ multiplex PCR. That table gives V, J and clone size, and the DNA gave D and trimming. This sample carries 150,000 to 200,000 clones, about 88% of them seen once, and the ten largest clones take around 9.5%.

Sequencing input: PBMCs or T cells enriched from blood (not recorded which). The genes are TRBV7-2 and TRBJ2-7; 7 bases match TRBD1. This receptor was identified in a young woman who had recovered from COVID-19. CDR3 residues: CASSPHGSRGYEQYF. The CDR3 coding sequence is TGTGCCAGCAGCCCGCATGGATCCAGGGGGTACGAGCAGTACTTC.